This TCR beta chain was recorded in a study of blood T cell repertoires in COVID-19. Assay used: immunoSEQ multiplex PCR; TCRdb lists only in-frame clones, some missing. The data contain roughly 200,000 clones, roughly 89% of them singletons. Germline values: CDR1 MNHEY, CDR2 SVGAGI. The CDR3 runs 14 residues. V was shortened by 2 bases and J by 1 base, with 9 bases between the two germline ends. This sequence was found in a man aged 18-30 years with acute COVID-19. The chain uses TRBV6-5 and TRBJ2-7; D call uncertain. What was sequenced was PBMCs or T cells enriched from blood (not recorded which). CDR3 region: CASSYGAVSYEQYF. The DNA for the CDR3 is TGTGCCAGCAGTTACGGAGCCGTTTCCTACGAGCAGTACTTC.